These 27 T cell receptor beta chains came from one sample sequenced in a study of patients and donors after allogeneic stem cell transplantation. TCRdb analysed the RT-PCR reads with MiXCR anew, one entry per CDR3 protein. The sample has approximately 140,000 distinct CDR3 sequences; roughly 35% are singletons. The source material was blood, either unsorted or a sorted T cell fraction (not recorded which). These TCRs come from a human donor who was either an allogeneic HSCT recipient or a stem cell or donor lymphocyte infusion donor (not recorded which). It is not recorded whose cells these are; they may come from a transplant donor.

The chain joins TRBV12-3 or TRBV12-4 to TRBJ1-1; 9 bases map to TRBD1. V dropped 5 bases and J dropped 1; count of bases not matched to a gene: 2. The length of the CDR3 is 14 residues. The CDR3 region has the DNA TGTGCCAGCAGTGGGGACAGGGAGAACACTGAAGCTTTCTTT. Translation: CASSGDRENTEAFF.

This clonotype was seen a few times. The genes are TRBV6-6 and TRBJ1-5, with 9 bases identical to TRBD1. V was clipped by 4 bases and J by 7 bases; unmatched bases: 8. The germline V gene has CDR1 MNHNY and CDR2 SVGAGI (reference sequence). CDR3 length equals 15 residues. The CDR3, as DNA: TGTGCCAGCAGTTTGGCCGGGACAGGGTACCAGCCCCAGCATTTT. It encodes CASSLAGTGYQPQHF.

The rearrangement uses TRBV20-1 and TRBJ2-7; 8 bases are shared with TRBD1. V lost 3 bases, J lost 4 bases, and 8 bases stayed unmatched. The CDR3 has 14 residues. Germline CDR1 reads DFQATT; CDR2 reads SNEGSKA (reference sequence). The CDR3 is CSASPGTGPYEQYF. The DNA for the CDR3 is TGCAGTGCTAGCCCCGGGACAGGTCCATACGAGCAGTACTTC.

The chain combines TRBV7-2 with TRBJ2-3; 8 bases line up with TRBD1. Unmatched junction bases numbered 8, after V lost 5 bases and J lost 1 base. The germline V gene encodes CDR1 SGHTA and CDR2 FQGNSA. The CDR3 loop spans 16 amino acids. CDR3 sequence (DNA): TGTGCCAGCAGCCCGCGGGACAGGTGGGGCACAGATACGCAGTATTTT. It encodes CASSPRDRWGTDTQYF.

The rearrangement joins TRBV20-1 to TRBJ1-4, with D tentatively TRBD1 (5 bases). The germline V gene has CDR1 DFQATT and CDR2 SNEGSKA (reference sequence). V was shortened by 3 bases and J by 8 bases, with 13 bases between the two germline ends. The CDR3 is 13 residues long. As DNA, the CDR3 is TGCAGTGCTAGTCGGGGCCAACGGGAAAAACTGTTTTTT. Translating gives CSASRGQREKLFF.

The chain couples TRBV5-1 to TRBJ1-1; 8 nucleotides line up with TRBD1. V was clipped by 3 bases and J by 4 bases; unmatched bases: 5. Per the germline V gene, CDR1 is SGHRS and CDR2 is YFSETQ. CDR3 length: 14 residues. The CDR3 bases are TGCGCCAGCAGCTCCCACAGGGGGAGCACTGAAGCTTTCTTT. Translating it yields CASSSHRGSTEAFF.

This clonotype has at least ten counts. V is TRBV27 and J is TRBJ2-7; TRBD2 might be the D (6 bases). With 8 bases removed from V and 5 bases from J, the gap between germline ends came to 16 bases. The CDR3 is 13 residues long. Germline values: CDR1 MNHEY, CDR2 SMNVEV (reference sequence). The CDR3 DNA is TGTGCCAGCGCGGGACTCCTAGGGCACGAGCAGTACTTC. Amino acid sequence: CASAGLLGHEQYF.

The chain links TRBV5-1 to TRBJ1-4; D is uncertain. Germline-derived CDR1 and CDR2 are SGHRS and YFSETQ. The CDR3 has 16 residues. V was clipped by 0 bases and J by 8 bases, with 17 bases between them. The CDR3: CASSLAEGLVGEKLFF. CDR3 DNA: TGCGCCAGCAGCTTGGCCGAAGGCCTCGTAGGGGAAAAACTGTTTTTT.

The V call is TRBV4-3, the J call TRBJ1-6; 7 bases agree with TRBD1. Germline values: CDR1 LGHNA, CDR2 YSLEER. J lost 6 bases, V lost 4 bases, and 9 bases had no gene match. This CDR3 is built from 16 residues. CDR3 bases: TGCGCCAGCAGCCCGTCAGGGGGATTGGGTAATTCACCCCTCCACTTT. Translation: CASSPSGGLGNSPLHF.

This clonotype showed up just a few times. CDR3 in amino acids: CASSLIRDNSPLHF. The CDR3 nucleotides are TGTGCCAGCAGCTTAATCAGGGATAATTCACCCCTCCACTTT. The chain joins TRBV7-2 to TRBJ1-6, with D perhaps TRBD1 (5 bases). The CDR3 covers 14 residues. Germline V gene sequence: CDR1 SGHTA, CDR2 FQGNSA. V lost 2 bases and J lost 5, with 7 bases in between.

The V and J genes are TRBV7-2 and TRBJ2-1; maybe TRBD2 (5 bases). Germline CDR1 and CDR2: SGHTA and FQGNSA. V was trimmed by 0 bases and J by 3 bases, leaving 15 bases between them. The CDR3 has 17 amino acids. CDR3 DNA: TGTGCCAGCAGCTTAGCTTTACTAGTGGGGAGCTACAATGAGCAGTTCTTC. Protein sequence: CASSLALLVGSYNEQFF.

The CDR3 is CASRHRGNYEQYV. CDR3 nucleotides: TGTGCCAGCAGACACAGGGGGAACTACGAGCAGTACGTC. The chain uses TRBV5-6 and TRBJ2-7; 8 bases agree with TRBD1. The CDR3 runs to 13 residues. Germline V lookup: CDR1 SGHDT, CDR2 YYEEEE. Trimming took 5 bases from V and 3 from J; bases not matched to a gene: 4.

This clonotype appeared a few times. The J gene is TRBJ2-1, the V gene TRBV6-6; D is possibly TRBD2 (7 bases). This CDR3 has 15 amino acids. Germline V gene lookup returns CDR1 MNHNY and CDR2 SVGAGI (reference sequence). The ends were cut back, 2 bases at V and 9 bases at J, with 17 bases in the middle. CDR3 nucleotides: TGTGCCAGCAGTTACCGAATCTGGGGGGGCCTTGAGCAGTTCTTC. Amino acids: CASSYRIWGGLEQFF.

This clonotype came up many times. CDR3 loop: CSAPDLAGEKLFF. The CDR3 DNA sequence: TGCAGTGCTCCGGATCTGGCTGGTGAAAAACTGTTTTTT. This rearrangement joins TRBV20-1 to TRBJ1-4; D is undetermined. Trimming took off 5 bases at V and 7 bases at J, with 14 bases between the two ends. CDR1 is DFQATT, CDR2 SNEGSKA, per germline (reference sequence). The CDR3 is made up of 13 amino acids.

The chain couples TRBV6-2 or TRBV6-3 to TRBJ2-7; TRBD2 matches 8 bases. Germline loops: CDR1 MNHEY, CDR2 SVGEGT. The CDR3 has 16 residues. Trimming cost V 2 bases and J 0 bases; bases outside gene matches: 6. The chain's CDR3 is CASSYAVAGSSYEQYF. For the CDR3, the DNA is TGTGCCAGCAGTTACGCGGTAGCGGGGAGCTCCTACGAGCAGTACTTC.

The chain recombines TRBV12-3 or TRBV12-4 with TRBJ2-3; no firm D call. The CDR3 sequence is 14 residues long. V lost 6 bases, J lost 1 base, and 11 bases lay in between. The CDR3 reads CASRELSGTDTQYF. For the CDR3, the DNA is TGTGCCAGCAGGGAGCTCTCAGGCACAGATACGCAGTATTTT.

V and J are TRBV12-3 or TRBV12-4 and TRBJ1-1; D gene unclear. V lost 5 bases and J 6 bases, leaving 7 bases between the germline ends. The CDR3 is made up of 11 amino acids. CDR3 bases: TGTGCCAGCAGTAGACCCTCTGAAGCTTTCTTT. Amino acid sequence: CASSRPSEAFF.

The CDR3 loop reads CASSLVGMSTDTQYF. Written as DNA, the CDR3 is TGTGCCAGCAGCTTAGTTGGGATGAGCACAGATACGCAGTATTTT. This chain joins TRBV7-2 and TRBJ2-3; unclear D gene. Germline V gives CDR1 SGHTA, CDR2 FQGNSA. Deletions cut 1 base from V and 0 bases from J, with 8 bases between. CDR3 length: 15 amino acids. The full variable domain, in which reference TRBV7-2 and TRBJ2-3 provide the parts outside the CDR3, is GAGVSQSPSNKVTEKGKDVELRCDPISGHTALYWYRQSLGQGLEFLIYFQGNSAPDKSGLPSDRFSAERTGGSVSTLTIQRTQQEDSAVYLCASSLVGMSTDTQYFGPGTRLTVL.

The CDR3 loop is CASSFTSSSEQFF. The CDR3 DNA is TGTGCCAGCAGCTTTACTAGTTCGAGTGAGCAGTTCTTC. The chain combines TRBV3-1 with TRBJ2-1; a weak D match, TRBD2 (5 bases). Germline V gene data show CDR1 as LGHDT and CDR2 as YNNKEL (reference sequence). V was clipped by 5 bases and J by 9 bases, with 14 bases between them. The CDR3 is 13 amino acids.

The chain combines TRBV9 with TRBJ2-1; 7 bases match TRBD1. The CDR3 spans 15 residues. CDR1 SGDLS and CDR2 YYNGEE come from the germline V gene. The ends lost 3 bases at V and 3 bases at J; junction bases unmatched: 6. CDR3 sequence: CASSGGQSFYNEQFF. CDR3 bases: TGTGCCAGCAGCGGGGGACAGTCGTTCTACAATGAGCAGTTCTTC.

The CDR3 DNA is TGTGCCAGCAGCCAAGATGCGGAGCGGGGGCAAGAGACCCAGTACTTC. Protein sequence: CASSQDAERGQETQYF. V is TRBV3-1 and J is TRBJ2-5; TRBD2 matches 8 bases. Germline-derived CDR1 and CDR2 are LGHDT and YNNKEL (reference sequence). There are 16 residues in the CDR3. V lost 0 bases to trimming and J lost 2 bases; unmatched junction nucleotides: 5.

The J gene is TRBJ2-3, the V gene TRBV15; D ambiguous. This CDR3 spans 12 amino acids. Trimming shortened V by 5 bases and J by 6 bases, and 9 bases separated the two germline ends. Germline CDR1 reads LNHNV; CDR2 reads YYDKDF (reference sequence). The CDR3 region has the DNA TGTGCCACCAGCCATACGTCGGATACGCAGTATTTT. It is translated as CATSHTSDTQYF.

The sample holds a few counts of this clonotype. The chain couples TRBV4-2 to TRBJ1-5, with D possibly TRBD1 on 5 matching bases. This CDR3 comprises 14 residues. Trimming cost V 1 base and J 4 bases, with 8 bases left between them. CDR1 LGHNA and CDR2 YNFKEQ come from the germline V gene. CDR3 sequence reads: CASSQAGGNQPQHF. The CDR3 bases are TGTGCCAGCAGCCAAGCCGGGGGGAATCAGCCCCAGCATTTT.

This clonotype was seen more than once but under ten times. The chain combines TRBV7-8 with TRBJ1-5, with 9 bases identical to TRBD1. The CDR3 runs to 15 residues. V lost 4 bases, J lost 8 bases, and 9 bases stayed unmatched. Germline assignment: CDR1 SGHVS and CDR2 FQNEAQ. CDR3: CASSSPRDRDEPQHF. Here the CDR3 DNA reads TGTGCCAGCAGCTCTCCCCGGGACAGGGACGAGCCCCAGCATTTT.

Only a few counts were recorded for this clonotype. The chain joins TRBV3-1 to TRBJ2-1; no reliable D call. Germline V CDR1 and CDR2: LGHDT, YNNKEL (reference sequence). The CDR3 runs to 12 residues. Trimming shortened V by 1 base and J by 9 bases, and 7 bases separated the two germline ends. The CDR3 sequence: CASSQVKSEQFF. In DNA, the CDR3 is TGTGCCAGCAGCCAAGTAAAAAGTGAGCAGTTCTTC.

This clonotype occurred a few times. The chain recombines TRBV6-5 with TRBJ1-3; possibly TRBD1 for D (5 bases). V gave up 6 bases and J gave up 0 bases, with 12 bases separating them. CDR1 and CDR2 from the germline V gene are MNHEY and SVGAGI. This CDR3 contains 15 residues. The CDR3 reads CASRTRGSSGNTIYF. The DNA for the CDR3 is TGTGCCAGCAGGACAAGGGGTTCCTCTGGAAACACCATATATTTT.

The V gene is TRBV3-1, the J gene TRBJ2-2; the D is unclear. The germline V gene has CDR1 LGHDT and CDR2 YNNKEL (reference sequence). The CDR3 spans 15 residues. The V gene lost 0 bases and the J gene lost 3 bases, with 8 bases spanning the gap. CDR3 sequence: CASSQDPGYTGELFF. The DNA of the CDR3 is TGTGCCAGCAGCCAAGATCCGGGCTACACCGGGGAGCTGTTTTTT.